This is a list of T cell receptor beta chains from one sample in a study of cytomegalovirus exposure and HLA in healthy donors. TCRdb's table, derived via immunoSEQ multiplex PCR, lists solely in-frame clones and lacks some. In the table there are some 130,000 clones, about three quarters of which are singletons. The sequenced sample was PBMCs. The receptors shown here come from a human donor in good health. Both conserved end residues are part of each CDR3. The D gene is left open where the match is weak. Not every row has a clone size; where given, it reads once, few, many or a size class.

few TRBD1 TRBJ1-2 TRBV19 TGTGCCAGTAGTATCCGGGACAGGGACTATGGCTACACCTTC CASSIRDRDYGYTF
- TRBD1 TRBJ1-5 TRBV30 TGTGCCTGGAGTGGAGGGACAGGTGGACAGCCCCAGCATTTT CAWSGGTGGQPQHF
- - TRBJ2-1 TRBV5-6 TGTGCCAGCAGCTTGGCCGGACCAGGGTCGAGGGAGCAGTTCTTC CASSLAGPGSREQFF
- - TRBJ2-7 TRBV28 TGTGCCAGCAGTTTAACGAACAGCTACGAGCAGTACTTC CASSLTNSYEQYF
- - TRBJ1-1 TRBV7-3 TGTGCCAGCAGCTTATCAGGGATGGCTAGGACGGAGGAAGCTTTCTTT CASSLSGMARTEEAFF
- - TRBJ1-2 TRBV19 TGTGCCAGTAGTATTTCATTCGGGGGTTCCTATGGCTACACCTTC CASSISFGGSYGYTF
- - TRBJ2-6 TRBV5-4 TGTGCTGCTACTGGGGCCAACGTCCTGACTTTC CAATGANVLTF
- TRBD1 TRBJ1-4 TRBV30 TGTGCCTGGAGTATGCCTGGGACAGGGGGCCGAGAAAAACTGTTTTTT CAWSMPGTGGREKLFF
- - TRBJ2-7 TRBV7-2 TGTGCCAGCAGCCCCCCTGGACAATCCTACGAGCAGTACTTC CASSPPGQSYEQYF
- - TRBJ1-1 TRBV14 TGTGCCAGCAGCCGATCCCTCAGGGATGTAGCTTTCTTT CASSRSLRDVAFF
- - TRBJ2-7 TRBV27 TGTGCCAGCAGGACCACAGGCGAGCAGTACTTC CASRTTGEQYF
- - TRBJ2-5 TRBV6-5 TGTGCCAGCAGTTACACCCTCGGGGAGACCCAGTACTTC CASSYTLGETQYF
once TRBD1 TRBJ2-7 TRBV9 TGTGCCAGCATCGTAGCCGGGACAGGGGAGTTCGAGCAGTACTTC CASIVAGTGEFEQYF
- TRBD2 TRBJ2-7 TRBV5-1 TGCGCCAGCAGCTTGGGTGGCGGGAGGGCCAAGGGTGAGCAGTACTTC CASSLGGGRAKGEQYF
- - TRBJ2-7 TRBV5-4 TGTGCCAGCAGCTTGGTACGGGATTCCTACGAGCAGTACTTC CASSLVRDSYEQYF
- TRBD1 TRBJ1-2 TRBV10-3 TGTGCCATCGCGAACCGGGACAGGGGTAGGGGTAACTATGGCTACACCTTC CAIANRDRGRGNYGYTF
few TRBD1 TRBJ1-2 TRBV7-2 TGTGCCAGCAGCTCACAGGGGGGACTTGGCTACACCTTC CASSSQGGLGYTF
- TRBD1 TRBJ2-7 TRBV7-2 TGTGCCAGCAGCCGGGACAGCGCCTCCTACGAGCAGTACTTC CASSRDSASYEQYF
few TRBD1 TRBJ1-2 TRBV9 TGTGCCAGCAGCGGAGGGAAGGGACAGATCTATGGCTACACCTTC CASSGGKGQIYGYTF
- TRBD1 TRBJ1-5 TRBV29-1 TGCAGCGTGGGACAGGGACGCAATCAGCCCCAGCATTTT CSVGQGRNQPQHF
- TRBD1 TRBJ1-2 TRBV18 TGTGCCAGCTCACAGGCGGACAGGGGCACGAACTATGGCTACACCTTC CASSQADRGTNYGYTF
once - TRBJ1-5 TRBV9 TGTGCCAGCAGCGAACAGGGAGGCAATCAGCCCCAGCATTTT CASSEQGGNQPQHF
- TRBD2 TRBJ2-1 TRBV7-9 TGTGCCAGCAGCCCCCCCATTCTTTTAGCGGGGGGGCACCCTGATGAGCAGTTCTTC CASSPPILLAGGHPDEQFF
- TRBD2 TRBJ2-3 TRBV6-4 TGTGCCAGCAGTGTGAGCGGGGGGGCCGGGGATACGCAGTATTTT CASSVSGGAGDTQYF
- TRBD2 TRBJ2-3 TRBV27 TGTGCCATCAAGGGACTATCGTACAGTGCTACCAATGACACAGATACGCAGTATTTT CAIKGLSYSATNDTDTQYF
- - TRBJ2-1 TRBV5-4 TGTGCCAGCATCCAGGGGGGCGGCAGGGAGCAGTTCTTC CASIQGGGREQFF
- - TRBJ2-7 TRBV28 TGTGCCAGCTCGGGTCCGAACTCCTACGAGCAGTACTTC CASSGPNSYEQYF
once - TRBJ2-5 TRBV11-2 TGTGCCAGCAGTACGACAGGAGAGACCCAGTACTTC CASSTTGETQYF
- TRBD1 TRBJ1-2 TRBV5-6 TGTGCCAGCAGCCCACCGGGACAGACTTTTGGCTACACCTTC CASSPPGQTFGYTF
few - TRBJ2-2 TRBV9 TGTGCCAGCAGCACCCGAGGTTGGGCCGGGGAGCTGTTTTTT CASSTRGWAGELFF
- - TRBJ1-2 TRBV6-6 TGTGCCAGCAGGGACACAGCTAACTATGGCTACACCTTC CASRDTANYGYTF
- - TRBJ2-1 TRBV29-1 TGCAGCGTTGCCGACGAGGTGGCTGAGCAGTTCTTC CSVADEVAEQFF
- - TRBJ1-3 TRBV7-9 TGTGCCAGCAGCGACAGTTCCTCCTCTGGAAACACCATATATTTT CASSDSSSSGNTIYF
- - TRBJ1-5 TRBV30 TGTGCCTGGAGTGAAGGGGCTGGACAGCCCCAGCATTTT CAWSEGAGQPQHF
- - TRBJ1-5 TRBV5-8 TGTGCCAGCAGCTTGGCAGGGGATAGCAATCAGCCCCAGCATTTT CASSLAGDSNQPQHF
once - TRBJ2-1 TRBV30 TGTGCCTGGAGTGTAAGCCCCAATGAGCAGTTCTTC CAWSVSPNEQFF
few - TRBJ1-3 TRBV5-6 TGTGCCAGCCGGGGGGGCTCTGGAAACACCATATATTTT CASRGGSGNTIYF
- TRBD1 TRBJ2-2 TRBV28 TGTGCCAGCAGTTTCGGGACAGGGGCCGGGGAGCTGTTTTTT CASSFGTGAGELFF
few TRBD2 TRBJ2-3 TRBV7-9 TGTTCCAGCAGCCTTCGCCAGACTAGCTTAAAGACAGATACGCAGTATTTT CSSSLRQTSLKTDTQYF
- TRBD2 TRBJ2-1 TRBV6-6 TGTGCCGGGGGGAAGCGGGAGTCCGATGAGCAGTTCTTC CAGGKRESDEQFF
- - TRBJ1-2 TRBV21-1 TGTGCCAGCAGCAAACGGGGTAACTATGGCTACACCTTC CASSKRGNYGYTF
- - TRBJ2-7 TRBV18 TGTGCCAGCTCACCACCGTCGCAGGTACGCTACGAGCAGTACTTC CASSPPSQVRYEQYF
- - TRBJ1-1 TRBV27 TGTGCCAGCAGTTTCGGTGGGCGGGTGGCTTTCTTT CASSFGGRVAFF
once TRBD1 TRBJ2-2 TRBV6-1 TGTGCCAGTGACAGGGATCAGAACACCGGGGAGCTGTTTTTT CASDRDQNTGELFF
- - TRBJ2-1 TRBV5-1 TGCGCCAGCAGCTTGGACAGGGTAAGGGATGAGCAGTTCTTC CASSLDRVRDEQFF
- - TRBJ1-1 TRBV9 TGTGCCAGCAGCGTAGGGGGCGGAAAGAACACTGAAGCTTTCTTT CASSVGGGKNTEAFF
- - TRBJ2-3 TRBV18 TGTGCCAGCTCACTTTACACAGATACGCAGTATTTT CASSLYTDTQYF
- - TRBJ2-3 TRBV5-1 TGCGCCAGCAGCTTGGGACTCGTCTCCATAGTCCGCACAGATACGCAGTATTTT CASSLGLVSIVRTDTQYF